This T cell receptor beta chain was obtained from a study of identifying expanded T cells in peripheral blood. V was pared by 6 bases and J by 5 bases, with 7 bases between. The CDR3 totals 11 residues. Germline V gives CDR1 MNHEY, CDR2 SVGAGI. The repertoire was sequenced with immunoSEQ multiplex PCR; TCRdb's copy has only in-frame clones and lacks some. The table lists around 90,000 clones, 88% of them singletons, with roughly 4% in the top ten. Sequenced material: blood. This TCR was recovered from a person between 18 and 75 years old in good health. The V and J genes are TRBV6-5 and TRBJ1-1, with D tentatively TRBD1 (5 bases). This chain's CDR3 is CASRRQTEAFF. In DNA form, the CDR3 reads TGTGCCAGCAGGAGACAGACTGAAGCTTTCTTT.